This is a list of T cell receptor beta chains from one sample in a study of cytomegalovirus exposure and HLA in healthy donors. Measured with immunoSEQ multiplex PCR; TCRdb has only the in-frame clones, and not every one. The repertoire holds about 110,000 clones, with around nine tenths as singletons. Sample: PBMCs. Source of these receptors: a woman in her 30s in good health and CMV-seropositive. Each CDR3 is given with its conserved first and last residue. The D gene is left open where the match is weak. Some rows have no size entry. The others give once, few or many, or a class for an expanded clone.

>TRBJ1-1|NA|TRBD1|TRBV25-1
CASSPSTGMNTEAFF
TGTGCCAGCAGCCCCTCGACAGGGATGAACACTGAAGCTTTCTTT
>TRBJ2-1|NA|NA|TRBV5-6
CASSFSGGGFNEQFF
TGTGCCAGCAGCTTTTCGGGGGGCGGGTTCAATGAGCAGTTCTTC
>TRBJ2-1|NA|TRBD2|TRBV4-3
CASSQSSGTSGSPRVQFF
TGCGCCAGCAGCCAGTCATCCGGGACTAGCGGGAGTCCTCGGGTACAGTTCTTC
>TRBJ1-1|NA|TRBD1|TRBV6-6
CASSAARQGMSTEAFF
TGTGCCAGCAGTGCCGCACGACAGGGGATGAGCACTGAAGCTTTCTTT
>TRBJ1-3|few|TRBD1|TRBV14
CASSQWTGRNPDTIYF
TGTGCCAGCAGCCAATGGACAGGGCGGAATCCGGACACCATATATTTT
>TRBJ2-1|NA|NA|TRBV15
CATSRDFFGAGGYNEQFF
TGTGCCACCAGCAGAGATTTTTTTGGAGCGGGTGGCTACAATGAGCAGTTCTTC
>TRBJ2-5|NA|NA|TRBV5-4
CASSLLSGVQETQYF
TGTGCCAGCAGCTTGTTGTCGGGGGTCCAAGAGACCCAGTACTTC
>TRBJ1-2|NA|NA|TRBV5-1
CASSPGLSRRYGYTF
TGCGCCAGCAGCCCGGGACTCTCCCGGCGGTATGGCTACACCTTC
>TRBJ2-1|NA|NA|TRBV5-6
CASSLVGAREQFF
TGTGCCAGCAGCTTGGTAGGGGCGAGGGAGCAGTTCTTC
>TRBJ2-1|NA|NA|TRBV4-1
CASSQVAGLNEQFF
TGCGCCAGCAGCCAAGTTGCGGGGCTCAATGAGCAGTTCTTC
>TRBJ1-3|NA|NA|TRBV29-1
CSAGFLSGNTIYF
TGCAGCGCCGGGTTCCTCTCTGGAAACACCATATATTTT
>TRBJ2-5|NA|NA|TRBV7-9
CASSHSTVLSKTQYF
TGTGCCAGCAGCCACTCCACAGTATTGAGTAAGACCCAGTACTTC